Included here is one T cell receptor (beta chain) sequence, with context. What it binds is unknown. The data derive from a study of Ad26.COV2.S vaccination and SARS-CoV-2 variants. Background on the study: Within the COV1001 Ad26.COV2.S trial arm, the donor was enrolled.

Regarding treatment: 15 to 20 received Ad26.COV2.S at low or high dose, single or two shots; several received placebo; per-sample allocation not given. Collection of the samples took place on day 63 after the first injection of vaccine or placebo. Donation was by an adult aged 18-55 years who was in Boston. Assay: immunoSEQ multiplex PCR; the TCRdb copy retains only in-frame clones and omits some. The repertoire holds fewer than 400,000 clones, with about nine tenths as singletons. Whole-study results and caveats: Substantial breadth was reportedly displayed by spike-specific CD8+ and CD4+ T cell responses after vaccination. Total responses of T cells may have been underestimated by the analyses of TCR breadth and depth.

CDR1 is MRHNA and CDR2 is SNTAGT in the germline V gene. The CDR3 length is 15 residues. The J segment lost 8 bases and the V segment lost 3 bases, leaving 8 bases of the junction unmatched. The TCR comes from a person between 18 and 60 years old who received the Ad26.COV2.S COVID-19 vaccine or a placebo. This sequence joins TRBV6-4 and TRBJ2-1, with 9 bases aligning to TRBD2. The specimen comprised peripheral blood, sampled in a trial of Ad26.COV2.S vaccine versus placebo. Here the CDR3 DNA reads TGTGCCAGCAGTGAAGCTAGCGGGGTTCGCGATGAGCAGTTCTTC. Amino acids: CASSEASGVRDEQFF.